These 13 T cell receptor beta chains originate from one sample sequenced in a study of metastatic and nonmetastatic thyroid tumors. TCRdb called clones again from the PCR reads with MiXCR. The sample has tens of thousands of clones, more than 20% seen once. Every patient was untreated before thyroid surgery. Source material: blood. These receptor sequences come from a female donor with papillary thyroid cancer or a benign thyroid nodule (not recorded which). Some clones in this sample may be carry-over from other donors' samples.

This clone was counted between two and nine times. A much more abundant neighbour one base away suggests this may be a read error. Other nucleotide sequences in the sample specify the same CDR3. V and J are TRBV9 and TRBJ2-3, with 11 bases lining up with TRBD2. CDR3 size: 15 residues. Germline V lookup: CDR1 SGDLS, CDR2 YYNGEE. V trimming: 5 bases; J trimming: 10 bases; junction bases outside the gene matches: 12. The CDR3 bases are TGTGCCAGCAGTGCCGGAGGGACTAGCGGTATTTCGCAGTATTTT. It yields the protein CASSAGGTSGISQYF.

For the CDR3, the DNA is TGCGCCAGCAGCTTGGCGTCAGCGCACGAAACAGATACGCAGTATTTT. Its translation: CASSLASAHETDTQYF. This chain links TRBV5-1 with TRBJ2-3; unclear D gene. The CDR3 runs 16 residues. The germline V and J ends were trimmed by 0 bases and 3 bases, with 14 bases remaining between them. CDR1 is SGHRS and CDR2 is YFSETQ in the germline V gene.

This clone occurred a few times. The junction and the germline gene differ at one end; a read error may be behind it. The chain carries TRBV6-1 and TRBJ2-1, with 8 bases fitting TRBD2. The CDR3 spans 15 residues. The V gene's germline CDR1 is MNHNS and CDR2 SASEGT. The CDR3: CASRRTSLEYNEHFF. The CDR3 DNA sequence: TGTGCCAGCAGACGGACTAGCCTCGAGTACAATGAGCATTTCTTC.

The chain couples TRBV24-1 to TRBJ2-1, with 13 nucleotides matching TRBD2. With V trimmed by 5 bases and J by 0 bases, 6 bases remained unmatched. The CDR3 contains 18 residues. The germline V gene has CDR1 KGHDR and CDR2 SFDVKD. CDR3 sequence (DNA): TGTGCCACCAGTGTTGGGACTAGCGGGATGTACTCCTACAATGAGCAGTTCTTC. As protein: CATSVGTSGMYSYNEQFF.

This clone was counted only a few times. V gene TRBV6-1 combines with J gene TRBJ2-7; D may be TRBD1 (8 bases). The CDR3 spans 15 residues. V was pared by 5 bases and J by 7 bases, with 21 bases between. The V gene's germline CDR1 is MNHNS and CDR2 SASEGT. DNA of the CDR3: TGTGCCAGCAGTTGGGGGGGACAGGTCGGGAGAGAGCAGTACTTC. Protein sequence: CASSWGGQVGREQYF.

In its sample, this clone was seen many times. The rearrangement joins TRBV19 to TRBJ1-4; D might be TRBD1 (5 bases). The germline gives CDR1 LNHDA, CDR2 SQIVND (reference sequence). V lost 3 bases, J lost 6 bases, and 8 bases lay in between. This CDR3 is 13 amino acids long. The CDR3 DNA reads TGTGCCAGTAGTATGGGGGTACATGAAAAACTGTTTTTT. Protein sequence: CASSMGVHEKLFF. Filled out from reference TRBV19 and TRBJ1-4, the complete variable domain reads DGGITQSPKYLFRKEGQNVTLSCEQNLNHDAMYWYRQDPGQGLRLIYYSQIVNDFQKGDIAEGYSVSREKKESFPLTVTSAQKNPTAFYLCASSMGVHEKLFFGSGTQLSVL.

This clone was counted many times. This same CDR3 is encoded by further DNA sequences in the sample. The chain uses TRBV5-6 and TRBJ1-4; 9 bases line up with TRBD1. With V trimmed by 4 bases and J by 7 bases, 5 bases remained unmatched. Germline values: CDR1 SGHDT, CDR2 YYEEEE. The CDR3 covers 14 residues. For the CDR3, the DNA is TGTGCCAGCAGCCCGGACAGGGGTGGTGAAAAACTGTTTTTT. Translating gives CASSPDRGGEKLFF.

The chain has TRBV30 and TRBJ1-3; 8 positions agree with TRBD1. V dropped 4 bases and J dropped 4; count of bases not matched to a gene: 12. This CDR3 contains 16 residues. Germline V gives CDR1 GTSNPN, CDR2 SVGIG (reference sequence). The CDR3 DNA is TGTGCCTGGACGCTCGGCAGGGGGCAATCCGGAAACACCATATATTTT. Residues: CAWTLGRGQSGNTIYF.

The chain joins TRBV4-2 to TRBJ2-3, with 7 bases identical to TRBD1. V trimming: 4 bases; J trimming: 2 bases; junction bases outside the gene matches: 21. Per germline, CDR1 LGHNA and CDR2 YNFKEQ. This CDR3 region has 20 residues. CDR3: CASSLTTGRGFPTHTDTQYF. The CDR3 region has the DNA TGTGCCAGCAGCCTAACGACAGGGCGAGGATTTCCCACACACACAGATACGCAGTATTTT.

Only a few counts were recorded for this clone. The chain has TRBV28 and TRBJ1-1; D is unresolved. Germline values: CDR1 MDHEN, CDR2 SYDVKM. This CDR3 is built from 13 residues. Trimming shortened V by 3 bases and J by 10 bases, and 15 bases separated the two germline ends. CDR3 in DNA: TGTGCCAGCAGTTTTGAGGCACCTAAGGGAGCTTTCTTT. Translating it yields CASSFEAPKGAFF.

This clone has just a few counts. This rearrangement joins TRBV6-2 or TRBV6-3 to TRBJ1-2; D gene ambiguous. The germline CDR1 and CDR2 sequences are MNHEY and SVGEGT. The CDR3 runs 13 residues. Between the trimmed V and J ends, which lost 0 bases and 5 bases, there was a span of 7 bases. The CDR3 nucleotides are TGTGCCAGCAGTTACTCGGTAGGGTATGGCTACACCTTC. This encodes CASSYSVGYGYTF.

V is TRBV4-1 and J is TRBJ1-5; D is unresolved. Germline CDR1 MGHRA, CDR2 YSYEKL. CDR3 length: 15 residues. Trimming stripped 1 base from V and 2 bases from J, with 9 bases between. CDR3 nucleotide sequence: TGCGCCAGCAGCCAAGGCGTTTGGGGCAATCAGCCCCAGCATTTT. Translation gives CASSQGVWGNQPQHF.

This clone was detected only a few times. This sequence joins TRBV6-1 and TRBJ2-1; the match to TRBD2 covers 12 bases. The CDR3 sequence is 15 residues long. The germline CDR1 and CDR2 sequences are MNHNS and SASEGT. V shed 6 bases and J 5 bases; nucleotides not matched to a gene: 5. The CDR3 region has the DNA TGTGCCAGCAGATGGGGACTAGCGGGTCACAATGAGCAGTTCTTC. This sequence encodes CASRWGLAGHNEQFF.